The 15 T cell receptor beta chains below were found in one sample sequenced in a study of human T cells and chemical hapten exposure. Each CDR3 protein is one row after TCRdb ran MiXCR on the RACE reads. The sample consists of 240,000 or so distinct CDR3 sequences, about 8.1% of them appearing once. Time point denoted: pre-sensitization, week 0. The treatment: therapeutic diphenylcyclopropenone sensitization with weekly scalp DPC. Specimen: whole blood, collected in connection with sensitization to the hapten diphenylcyclopropenone (DPC). Receptors were obtained from a woman aged 40 to 50 with alopecia areata. Some clones in this sample may be carry-over from other donors' samples.

The chain couples TRBV20-1 to TRBJ1-1; D perhaps matches TRBD1 (5 bases). Germline CDR1 is DFQATT and CDR2 is SNEGSKA (reference sequence). The CDR3 has 13 amino acids. V lost 3 bases to trimming and J lost 5 bases, with 13 bases between them. The CDR3 is CSASTGGRTEAFF. CDR3 DNA: TGCAGTGCTAGCACCGGGGGTAGGACTGAAGCTTTCTTT.

This chain uses TRBV7-2 with TRBJ1-2; TRBD1 agrees at 8 bases. This CDR3 is built from 15 residues. V gave up 1 base and J gave up 6 bases; unmatched junction bases: 7. Looked up from germline, CDR1 is SGHTA and CDR2 is FQGNSA. The CDR3 bases are TGTGCCAGCAGCTTAGTGGCTGGGACAGGAGATGGCTACACCTTC. Translation gives CASSLVAGTGDGYTF.

There are a few counts of this clonotype. The genes are TRBV4-3 and TRBJ1-2; perhaps TRBD1 as D (6 bases). With 4 bases removed from V and 4 bases from J, the gap between germline ends came to 16 bases. The germline CDR1 and CDR2 sequences are LGHNA and YSLEER. The CDR3 has 15 amino acids. CDR3 coding DNA: TGCGCCAGCAGCCTGATGAAGGGGGGCAGCTATGGCTACACCTTC. Translating gives CASSLMKGGSYGYTF.

This clonotype was observed many times. This chain connects TRBV3-1 to TRBJ2-5; D might be TRBD1 (5 bases). This CDR3 is 15 amino acids long. Germline assignment: CDR1 LGHDT and CDR2 YNNKEL (reference sequence). The V end was cut by 5 bases, the J end by 1 base, with 14 bases between. The CDR3, as DNA: TGTGCCAGCAGCTTACTTTACGACAGCCAAGAGACCCAGTACTTC. Translated: CASSLLYDSQETQYF.

The chain joins TRBV6-5 to TRBJ2-1; D unclear. The V end lost 4 bases, the J end lost 7 bases, and 11 bases lay between the germline ends. Per the germline V gene, CDR1 is MNHEY and CDR2 is SVGAGI. This CDR3 region has 13 residues. The CDR3 DNA follows: TGTGCCAGCAGTTTTGACTTCAAGAATGAGCAGTTCTTC. Translating it yields CASSFDFKNEQFF.

This clonotype was seen a handful of times. The rearrangement links TRBV20-1 to TRBJ1-2, with 9 positions matching TRBD1. CDR3 length equals 13 residues. Trimming took 2 bases from V and 8 from J; bases not matched to a gene: 6. Per germline, CDR1 DFQATT and CDR2 SNEGSKA (reference sequence). CDR3 amino acids: CSARTGGSEGYTF. DNA of the CDR3: TGCAGTGCTAGAACAGGGGGCTCAGAAGGCTACACCTTC.

This clonotype was detected only a few times. The genes are TRBV6-1 and TRBJ1-4, with D unresolved. The V gene lost 5 bases and the J gene lost 6 bases, with 7 bases spanning the gap. The CDR3 has 12 residues. CDR1 is MNHNS and CDR2 is SASEGT in the germline V gene. The CDR3 here is CASSRPDEKLFF. CDR3 coding DNA: TGTGCCAGCAGTAGGCCGGATGAAAAACTGTTTTTT.

This clonotype came up a few times. The chain is built from TRBV12-3 or TRBV12-4 and TRBJ1-4; 7 nucleotides agree with TRBD1. J lost 8 bases, V lost 6 bases, and 3 bases had no gene match. CDR3 length equals 12 residues. CDR3 DNA sequence: TGTGCCAGCAGGGTACAGGGGGAAAAACTGTTTTTT. It encodes CASRVQGEKLFF.

The table lists this clonotype with a few counts. The chain joins TRBV6-5 to TRBJ2-7, with TRBD1 identical over 11 bases. CDR1 and CDR2 from the germline V gene are MNHEY and SVGAGI. V lost 5 bases and J lost 7; bases outside the gene matches: 10. This CDR3 is 15 amino acids long. The CDR3 DNA sequence: TGTGCCAGCAGTACTACGGGACAGGGGGTGAGAGAGCAGTACTTC. Amino acid sequence: CASSTTGQGVREQYF.

This clonotype was seen at least ten times. The V and J genes are TRBV6-5 and TRBJ2-7, with a possible D match to TRBD2 (6 bases). V lost 0 bases and J 0 bases, leaving 9 bases between the germline ends. From germline, CDR1 is MNHEY and CDR2 SVGAGI. This CDR3 is 15 amino acids long. CDR3 bases: TGTGCCAGCAGTTACTCGGCGGGAAGCTCCTACGAGCAGTACTTC. Translating it yields CASSYSAGSSYEQYF.

This clonotype occurred many times. The J gene is TRBJ2-1, the V gene TRBV12-3 or TRBV12-4, with a tentative D call TRBD2 (5 bases). The CDR3 is made up of 13 amino acids. The germline V and J ends were trimmed by 6 bases and 10 bases, with 16 bases remaining between them. The chain's CDR3 is CASSSGPSSEQFF. The CDR3 bases are TGTGCCAGCAGCAGCGGTCCTAGCAGCGAGCAGTTCTTC.

This sequence joins TRBV14 and TRBJ1-1; 7 bases agree with TRBD1. The CDR3 length is 14 residues. In germline, CDR1 is SGHDN, CDR2 FVKESK. V was pared by 4 bases and J by 4 bases, with 6 bases of the junction left unmatched. The CDR3 protein is CASSLQGGITEAFF. The DNA of the CDR3 is TGTGCCAGCAGCCTCCAGGGGGGGATCACTGAAGCTTTCTTT.

This chain uses TRBV12-3 or TRBV12-4 with TRBJ2-2; 9 nucleotides line up with TRBD1. The CDR3 extends over 15 amino acids. The trim removed 2 bases at V and 3 bases at J, leaving 1 base unmatched. The CDR3, as DNA: TGTGCCAGCAGTTTAAGACAGGGGGACACCGGGGAGCTGTTTTTT. The encoded protein is CASSLRQGDTGELFF.

In its sample, this clonotype was seen many times. The chain is built from TRBV3-1 and TRBJ2-1, with D uncertain. Germline lookup yields CDR1 LGHDT and CDR2 YNNKEL (reference sequence). This CDR3 spans 13 amino acids. V dropped 0 bases and J dropped 9 bases, with 9 bases sitting between them. CDR3 bases: TGTGCCAGCAGCCAAGATTCTGTATCTGAGCAGTTCTTC. This encodes CASSQDSVSEQFF.

The chain employs TRBV6-1 and TRBJ1-3; D unclear. Trimming cost V 0 bases and J 0 bases, with 9 bases left between them. From germline, CDR1 is MNHNS and CDR2 SASEGT. The CDR3 is 16 amino acids. This CDR3 reads CASSEATPFSGNTIYF. CDR3 DNA: TGTGCCAGCAGTGAAGCAACACCCTTCTCTGGAAACACCATATATTTT.